This passage covers 23 T cell receptor beta chains from one sample sequenced in a study of naive and memory T cell subsets. The beta constant-region primer was an equimolar mix of two oligonucleotides covering TRBC1 and TRBC2. TCRdb passed the UMI-ligation and nested PCR reads through MiXCR, listing each CDR3 protein once. The sample lists roughly 140,000 distinct CDR3 sequences; approximately 17% were seen once. The material sequenced was naive CD4+ T cells from blood. Receptor source: a human donor in good health.

The gene calls are TRBV6-5 and TRBJ2-7; D might be TRBD2 (5 bases). Between the trimmed V and J ends, which lost 2 bases and 6 bases, there was a span of 14 bases. Germline loops: CDR1 MNHEY, CDR2 SVGAGI. The CDR3 spans 14 residues. CDR3 bases: TGTGCCAGCAGTTACGACTCGGGAAGGGCCGAGCAGTACTTC. Its translation is CASSYDSGRAEQYF.

V gene TRBV10-3 combines with J gene TRBJ2-7, with 7 nucleotides matching TRBD1. This CDR3 has 17 amino acids. Germline CDR1 reads ENHRY; CDR2 reads SYGVKD. Trimming took 6 bases from V and 3 from J; bases not matched to a gene: 17. This chain's CDR3 is CAISPSNPTGKNYEQYF. The CDR3 nucleotides read TGTGCCATCAGCCCGAGCAACCCGACAGGGAAGAACTACGAGCAGTACTTC.

The chain recombines TRBV19 with TRBJ2-1; D ambiguous. The V and J ends lost 10 bases and 9 bases respectively, with 13 bases between them. The germline gives CDR1 LNHDA, CDR2 SQIVND (reference sequence). The CDR3 totals 11 residues. CDR3: CATADALEQFF. CDR3 nucleotide sequence: TGTGCCACGGCGGACGCCCTTGAGCAGTTCTTC.

The V call is TRBV11-2, the J call TRBJ2-5; D is uncertain. Germline V gene lookup returns CDR1 SGHAT and CDR2 FQNNGV. There are 11 residues in the CDR3. V lost 1 base, J lost 10 bases, and 7 bases lay in between. The CDR3 region has the DNA TGTGCCAGCAGCTTAGGACTGATCCAGTACTTC. Translated, it gives CASSLGLIQYF.

This clonotype was counted only a few times. This CDR3 reads CATSERELGADTQYF. CDR3 nucleotides: TGTGCCACCAGTGAGAGGGAGTTGGGGGCCGATACGCAGTATTTT. This chain joins TRBV24-1 and TRBJ2-3, with D maybe TRBD1 (6 bases). Trimming shortened V by 4 bases and J by 6 bases, and 16 bases separated the two germline ends. Germline loops: CDR1 KGHDR, CDR2 SFDVKD. The CDR3 loop spans 15 amino acids.

This sequence joins TRBV6-2 or TRBV6-3 and TRBJ2-1, with no clear D. V was pared by 7 bases and J by 0 bases, with 7 bases between. Germline V CDR1 and CDR2: MNHEY, SVGEGT. The CDR3 contains 13 residues. The CDR3 DNA reads as TGTGCCAGCACCGGTAGCTCCTACAATGAGCAGTTCTTC. It encodes CASTGSSYNEQFF.

This clonotype was counted only a few times. V and J are TRBV28 and TRBJ2-7, with no clear D. This CDR3 contains 14 residues. CDR1 MDHEN and CDR2 SYDVKM come from the germline V gene. V lost 3 bases, J lost 0 bases, and 9 bases lay in between. The CDR3 DNA follows: TGTGCCAGCAGTTTGGGCCGGACCTCCTACGAGCAGTACTTC. It yields the protein CASSLGRTSYEQYF.

This chain joins TRBV5-1 and TRBJ2-3, with D possibly matching TRBD1 (5 bases). V lost 0 bases to trimming and J lost 2 bases, with 7 bases between them. Germline-derived CDR1 and CDR2 are SGHRS and YFSETQ. This CDR3 spans 14 amino acids. The CDR3 sequence is CASSLGQTTDTQYF. In nucleotides, the CDR3 is TGCGCCAGCAGCTTGGGACAGACCACAGATACGCAGTATTTT.

A few counts support this clonotype. The genes are TRBV10-3 and TRBJ1-4; 11 nucleotides match TRBD1. CDR3 length: 15 amino acids. Germline CDR1 and CDR2: ENHRY and SYGVKD. V dropped 10 bases and J dropped 5; count of bases not matched to a gene: 9. The CDR3 loop is CATAGQGAINEKLFF. The DNA for the CDR3 is TGTGCCACAGCCGGACAGGGGGCCATCAATGAAAAACTGTTTTTT.

The V and J genes are TRBV20-1 and TRBJ2-2; 11 bases are a match to TRBD2. CDR3 size: 16 residues. CDR1 is DFQATT, CDR2 SNEGSKA, per germline (reference sequence). V lost 3 bases and J lost 1; bases outside the gene matches: 4. The CDR3 nucleotides read TGCAGTGCTAGGGCCGGGACTAGCGGGAACACCGGGGAGCTGTTTTTT. Its protein is CSARAGTSGNTGELFF.

This clonotype was found a few times. V gene TRBV5-1 combines with J gene TRBJ2-7, with 14 bases identical to TRBD2. V was pared by 1 base and J by 2 bases, with 11 bases of the junction left unmatched. In germline, CDR1 is SGHRS, CDR2 YFSETQ. The CDR3 sequence is 19 residues long. The CDR3 region is CASSLSRYQGLAGAYEQYF. In DNA, the CDR3 is TGCGCCAGCAGCTTGTCTCGATACCAGGGACTAGCGGGGGCCTACGAGCAGTACTTC.

CDR3 residues: CASSLHGNSNQPQHF. CDR3 DNA sequence: TGCGCCAGCAGCTTGCATGGTAATAGCAATCAGCCCCAGCATTTT. V usage is TRBV5-1 and J usage is TRBJ1-5; D ambiguous. CDR1 is SGHRS and CDR2 is YFSETQ in the germline V gene. V was shortened by 1 base and J by 0 bases, with 8 bases between the two germline ends. The CDR3 spans 15 residues.

This clonotype was detected only a few times. The V and J genes are TRBV4-2 and TRBJ1-2; 11 bases align to TRBD1. Germline loops: CDR1 LGHNA, CDR2 YNFKEQ. V lost 6 bases, J lost 8 bases, and 8 bases stayed unmatched. The CDR3 loop spans 14 amino acids. The CDR3 is CASRRGQGAEGYTF. CDR3 nucleotides: TGTGCCAGCAGAAGAGGACAGGGGGCGGAGGGCTACACCTTC.

This clonotype was observed a handful of times. The genes are TRBV7-3 and TRBJ2-5; TRBD2 aligns across 11 bases. J gave up 2 bases and V 3 bases, and 5 bases lay outside the gene matches. This CDR3 comprises 16 residues. The germline V gene encodes CDR1 SGHTA and CDR2 FQGTGA. CDR3 residues: CASSFGSGREQETQYF. CDR3 in DNA: TGTGCCAGCAGCTTTGGTAGCGGGAGGGAGCAAGAGACCCAGTACTTC.

The genes are TRBV12-3 or TRBV12-4 and TRBJ1-4; D call uncertain. V was clipped by 6 bases and J by 8 bases, with 19 bases between them. The CDR3 has 15 amino acids. CDR3 sequence (DNA): TGTGCCAGCAGCCCCTCGTACCTCGAACGGGAAAAACTGTTTTTT. This encodes CASSPSYLEREKLFF.

This chain joins TRBV29-1 and TRBJ1-2; 9 nucleotides agree with TRBD1. This CDR3 comprises 14 residues. Trimming took 3 bases from V and 5 from J; bases not matched to a gene: 7. Germline loops: CDR1 SQVTM, CDR2 ANQGSEA. The CDR3 loop is CSVESWTGEYGYTF. In DNA form, the CDR3 reads TGCAGCGTTGAGTCCTGGACAGGGGAATATGGCTACACCTTC.

This clonotype turned up a few times. This rearrangement joins TRBV6-2 or TRBV6-3 to TRBJ1-5; 10 bases agree with TRBD1. J lost 4 bases, V lost 4 bases, and 4 bases had no gene match. The CDR3 is 15 amino acids. CDR1 and CDR2 (germline): MNHEY, SVGEGT. DNA of the CDR3: TGTGCCAGCAGTTCCGGGACAGGGGTAAATCAGCCCCAGCATTTT. It translates to CASSSGTGVNQPQHF.

The V gene is TRBV4-1, the J gene TRBJ1-6; D remains unclear. Germline V CDR1 and CDR2: MGHRA, YSYEKL. The CDR3 extends over 16 amino acids. Trimming removed 1 base at V and 8 bases at J, with 15 bases between. CDR3 DNA sequence: TGCGCCAGCAGCCAAGTGGTGAGGGATATGGATTCACCCCTCCACTTT. This gives the protein CASSQVVRDMDSPLHF.

The genes are TRBV30 and TRBJ2-3; perhaps TRBD1 as D (5 bases). V lost 5 bases to trimming and J lost 6 bases, with 12 bases between them. Germline assignment: CDR1 GTSNPN and CDR2 SVGIG (reference sequence). The CDR3 runs 12 residues. The CDR3 spells CAWSGSADTQYF. Here the CDR3 DNA reads TGTGCCTGGTCAGGGTCCGCGGATACGCAGTATTTT.

The rearrangement uses TRBV12-3 or TRBV12-4 and TRBJ1-2, with D unclear. Between the trimmed V and J ends, which lost 2 bases and 3 bases, there was a span of 7 bases. The CDR3 sequence is 13 residues long. The CDR3 bases are TGTGCCAGCAGTTTAAGACACTACTATGGCTACACCTTC. Translation: CASSLRHYYGYTF.

This chain links TRBV12-3 or TRBV12-4 with TRBJ2-2; TRBD2 aligns across 10 bases. With V trimmed by 5 bases and J by 7 bases, 10 bases remained unmatched. The CDR3 has 16 residues. The CDR3 loop is CASSLQGLASVGELFF. The CDR3 region has the DNA TGTGCCAGCAGTCTACAGGGACTAGCGTCGGTCGGGGAGCTGTTTTTT.

This clonotype was detected only a few times. J is TRBJ2-3 and V is TRBV2, with D perhaps TRBD2 (6 bases). V shed 8 bases and J shed 4 bases, with 16 bases lying between them. Germline lookup yields CDR1 SNHLY and CDR2 FYNNEI. The CDR3 has 14 residues. The DNA of the CDR3 is TGTGCCAGCGGCCAGCGGGTCGACGCAGATACGCAGTATTTT. Its translation is CASGQRVDADTQYF.

This clonotype turned up a few times. The V and J genes are TRBV20-1 and TRBJ2-4; 7 bases agree with TRBD1. Germline values: CDR1 DFQATT, CDR2 SNEGSKA (reference sequence). With V trimmed by 6 bases and J by 6 bases, 8 bases remained unmatched. This CDR3 spans 13 amino acids. In DNA form, the CDR3 reads TGCAGTGCCCCGACAGGGAGTCTAAACATTCAGTACTTC. This codes for CSAPTGSLNIQYF.